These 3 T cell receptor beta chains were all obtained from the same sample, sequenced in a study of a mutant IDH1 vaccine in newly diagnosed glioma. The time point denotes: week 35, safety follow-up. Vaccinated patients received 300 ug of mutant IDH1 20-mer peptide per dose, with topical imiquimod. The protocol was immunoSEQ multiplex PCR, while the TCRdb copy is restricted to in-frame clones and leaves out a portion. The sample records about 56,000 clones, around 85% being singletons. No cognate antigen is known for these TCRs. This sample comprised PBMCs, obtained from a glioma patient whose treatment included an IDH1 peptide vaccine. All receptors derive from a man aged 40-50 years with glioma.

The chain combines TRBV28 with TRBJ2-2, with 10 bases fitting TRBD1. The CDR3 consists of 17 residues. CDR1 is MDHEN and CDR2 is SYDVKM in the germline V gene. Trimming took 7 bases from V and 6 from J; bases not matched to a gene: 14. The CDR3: CASIPGGTGEVAGELFF. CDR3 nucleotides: TGTGCCAGCATCCCTGGTGGGACAGGGGAAGTCGCCGGGGAGCTGTTTTTT.

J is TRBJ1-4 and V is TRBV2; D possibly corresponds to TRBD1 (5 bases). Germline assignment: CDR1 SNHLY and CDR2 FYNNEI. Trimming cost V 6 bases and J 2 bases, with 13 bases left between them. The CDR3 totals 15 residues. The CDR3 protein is CASRMEQATNEKLFF. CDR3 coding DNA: TGTGCCAGCAGAATGGAACAGGCGACTAATGAAAAACTGTTTTTT.

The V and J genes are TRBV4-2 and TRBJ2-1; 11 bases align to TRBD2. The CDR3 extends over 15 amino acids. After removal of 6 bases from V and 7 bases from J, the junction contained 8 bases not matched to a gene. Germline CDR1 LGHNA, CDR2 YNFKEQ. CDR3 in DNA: TGTGCCAGCAGTGAAACTAGCGGGAGAAGAAATGAGCAGTTCTTC. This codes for CASSETSGRRNEQFF.